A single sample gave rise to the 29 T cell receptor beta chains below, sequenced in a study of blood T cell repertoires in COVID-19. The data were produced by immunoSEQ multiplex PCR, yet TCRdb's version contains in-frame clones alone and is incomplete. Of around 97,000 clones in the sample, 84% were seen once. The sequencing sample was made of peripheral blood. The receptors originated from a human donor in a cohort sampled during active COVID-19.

Here the CDR3 reads CASSEALRTVNYGYTF. The DNA of the CDR3 is TGTGCCAGCAGTGAAGCGCTTCGAACAGTTAACTATGGCTACACCTTC. The gene calls are TRBV2 and TRBJ1-2; no reliable D call. CDR1 SNHLY and CDR2 FYNNEI come from the germline V gene. V lost 0 bases and J lost 1, with 12 bases in between. CDR3 length equals 16 residues.

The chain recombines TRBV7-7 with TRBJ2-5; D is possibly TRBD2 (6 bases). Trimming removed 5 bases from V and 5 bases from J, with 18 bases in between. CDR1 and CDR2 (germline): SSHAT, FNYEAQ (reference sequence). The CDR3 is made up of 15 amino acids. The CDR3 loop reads CASSPGTGRRETQYF. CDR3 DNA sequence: TGTGCCAGCAGCCCGGGGACGGGGAGGAGGGAGACCCAGTACTTC.

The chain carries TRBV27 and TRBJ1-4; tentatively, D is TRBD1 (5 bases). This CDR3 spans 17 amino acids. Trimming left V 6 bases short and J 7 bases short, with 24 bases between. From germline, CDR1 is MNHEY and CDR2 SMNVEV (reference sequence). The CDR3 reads CASSRLKGAGLGEKLFF. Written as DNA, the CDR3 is TGTGCCAGCAGCCGGTTGAAAGGGGCAGGGTTAGGTGAAAAACTGTTTTTT.

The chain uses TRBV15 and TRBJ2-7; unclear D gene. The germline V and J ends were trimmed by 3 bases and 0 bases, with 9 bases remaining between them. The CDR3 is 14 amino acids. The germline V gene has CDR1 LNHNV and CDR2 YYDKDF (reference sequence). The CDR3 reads CATSRPGDSYEQYF. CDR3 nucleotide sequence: TGTGCCACCAGCAGGCCAGGCGACTCCTACGAGCAGTACTTC.

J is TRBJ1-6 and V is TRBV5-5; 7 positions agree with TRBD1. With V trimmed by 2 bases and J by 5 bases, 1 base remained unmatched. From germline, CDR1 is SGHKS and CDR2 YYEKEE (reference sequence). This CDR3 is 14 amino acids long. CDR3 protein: CASSFDRDNSPLHF. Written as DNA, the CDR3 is TGTGCCAGCAGCTTCGACAGGGATAATTCACCCCTCCACTTT.

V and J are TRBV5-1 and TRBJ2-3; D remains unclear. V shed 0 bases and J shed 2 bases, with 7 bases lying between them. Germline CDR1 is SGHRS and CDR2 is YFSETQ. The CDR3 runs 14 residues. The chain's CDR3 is CASSLVGNTDTQYF. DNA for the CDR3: TGCGCCAGCAGCTTGGTGGGCAACACAGATACGCAGTATTTT.

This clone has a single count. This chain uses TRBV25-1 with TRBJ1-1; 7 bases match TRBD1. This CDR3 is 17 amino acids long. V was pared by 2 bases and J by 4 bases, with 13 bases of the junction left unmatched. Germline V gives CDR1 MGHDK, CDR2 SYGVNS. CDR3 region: CASSETLGGQGGTEAFF. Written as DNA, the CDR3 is TGTGCCAGCAGTGAAACTCTCGGGGGCCAGGGGGGCACTGAAGCTTTCTTT.

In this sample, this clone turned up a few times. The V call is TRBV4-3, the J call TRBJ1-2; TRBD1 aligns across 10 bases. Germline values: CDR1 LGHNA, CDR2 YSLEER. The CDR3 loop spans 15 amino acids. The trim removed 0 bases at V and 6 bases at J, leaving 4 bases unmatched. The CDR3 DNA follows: TGCGCCAGCAGCCAAGATGGTGGGACAGGGGATGGCTACACCTTC. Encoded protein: CASSQDGGTGDGYTF.

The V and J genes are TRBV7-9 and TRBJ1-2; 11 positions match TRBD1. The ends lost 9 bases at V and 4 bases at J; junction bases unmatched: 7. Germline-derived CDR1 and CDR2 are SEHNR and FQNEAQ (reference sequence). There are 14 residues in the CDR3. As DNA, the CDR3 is TGTGCCAGTACGGGACAGGGGGATCGCTATGGCTACACCTTC. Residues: CASTGQGDRYGYTF.

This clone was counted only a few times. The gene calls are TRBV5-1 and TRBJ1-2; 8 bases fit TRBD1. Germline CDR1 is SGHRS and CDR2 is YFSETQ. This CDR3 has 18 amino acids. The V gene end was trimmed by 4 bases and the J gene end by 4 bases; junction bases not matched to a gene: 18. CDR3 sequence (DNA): TGCGCCAGCAGCCCGAAGGGACAGGAAGGCGTGTTTCGCTATGGCTACACCTTC. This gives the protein CASSPKGQEGVFRYGYTF.

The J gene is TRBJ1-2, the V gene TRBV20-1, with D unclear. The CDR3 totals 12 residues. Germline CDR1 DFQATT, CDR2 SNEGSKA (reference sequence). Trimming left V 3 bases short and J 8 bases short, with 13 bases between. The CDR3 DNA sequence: TGCAGTGCTAGTATTGGAGGGCAAGGCTACACCTTC. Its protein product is CSASIGGQGYTF.

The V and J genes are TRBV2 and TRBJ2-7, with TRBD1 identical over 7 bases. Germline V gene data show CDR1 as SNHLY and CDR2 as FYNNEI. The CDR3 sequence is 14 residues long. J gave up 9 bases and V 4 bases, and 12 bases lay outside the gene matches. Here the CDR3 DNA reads TGTGCCAGCAGTGGGGGACAGTCGGTGGCTGTGCAGTACTTC. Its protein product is CASSGGQSVAVQYF.

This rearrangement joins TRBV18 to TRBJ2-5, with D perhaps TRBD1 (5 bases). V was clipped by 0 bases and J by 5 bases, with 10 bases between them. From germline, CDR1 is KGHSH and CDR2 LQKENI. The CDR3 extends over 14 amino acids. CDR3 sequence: CASSPPSGMETQYF. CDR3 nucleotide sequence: TGTGCCAGCTCACCACCGTCAGGGATGGAGACCCAGTACTTC.

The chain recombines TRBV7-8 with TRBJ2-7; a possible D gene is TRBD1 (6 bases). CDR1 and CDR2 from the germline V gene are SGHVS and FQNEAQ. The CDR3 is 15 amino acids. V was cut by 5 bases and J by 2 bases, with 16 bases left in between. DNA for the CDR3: TGTGCCAGCAGCGCCGGGTTGGGGACAACCTACGAGCAGTACTTC. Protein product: CASSAGLGTTYEQYF.

The CDR3, as DNA: TGTGCCAGCAGTGAAAGACGGGGGGGCTACACCTTC. Amino acid sequence: CASSERRGGYTF. The genes are TRBV2 and TRBJ1-2; weak D call: TRBD1 (5 bases). Trimming removed 2 bases from V and 8 bases from J, with 9 bases in between. The germline V gene has CDR1 SNHLY and CDR2 FYNNEI. The CDR3 covers 12 residues.

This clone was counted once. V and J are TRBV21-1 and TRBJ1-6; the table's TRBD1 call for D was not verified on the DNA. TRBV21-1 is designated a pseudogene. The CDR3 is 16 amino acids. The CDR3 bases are TGTGCCAGCAGCAAAGCGTCCGGGACAGGGAGGTCACCCCTCCACTTT. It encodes CASSKASGTGRSPLHF.

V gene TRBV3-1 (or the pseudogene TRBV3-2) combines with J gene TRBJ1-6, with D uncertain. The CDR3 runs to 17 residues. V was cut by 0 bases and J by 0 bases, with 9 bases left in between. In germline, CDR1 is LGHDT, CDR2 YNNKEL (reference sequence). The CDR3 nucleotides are TGTGCCAGCAGCCAAGACGTCCTTAGCTCCTATAATTCACCCCTCCACTTT. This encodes CASSQDVLSSYNSPLHF.

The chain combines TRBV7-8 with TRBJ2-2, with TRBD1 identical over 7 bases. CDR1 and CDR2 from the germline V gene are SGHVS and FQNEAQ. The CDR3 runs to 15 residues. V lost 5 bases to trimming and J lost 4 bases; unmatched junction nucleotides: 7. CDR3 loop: CASSQTGRGTGELFF. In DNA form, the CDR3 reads TGTGCCAGCAGCCAGACAGGGCGCGGCACCGGGGAGCTGTTTTTT.

The CDR3 nucleotides are TGTGCCTGGAGTCGGACTAGCGGGGCTGGCGGCGGGGAGCTGTTTTTT. Its translation: CAWSRTSGAGGGELFF. J is TRBJ2-2 and V is TRBV30, with TRBD2 matching over 12 bases. J was trimmed by 7 bases and V by 2 bases; bases with no gene match: 8. The CDR3 extends over 16 amino acids. CDR1 and CDR2 (germline): GTSNPN, SVGIG (reference sequence).

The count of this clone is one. CDR3 protein: CASSEVPTGASDTQYF. The CDR3 DNA reads as TGTGCCAGCAGTGAAGTCCCCACAGGGGCGTCAGATACGCAGTATTTT. The chain couples TRBV6-1 to TRBJ2-3; 7 positions agree with TRBD1. The J segment lost 4 bases and the V segment lost 1 base, leaving 8 bases of the junction unmatched. From germline, CDR1 is MNHNS and CDR2 SASEGT. The CDR3 is 16 residues long.

The CDR3 loop reads CASSLLANPYGYTF. DNA for the CDR3: TGTGCCAGCAGCTTACTGGCAAACCCCTATGGCTACACCTTC. The chain recombines TRBV7-8 with TRBJ1-2; D is unclear. Trimming took off 2 bases at V and 4 bases at J, with 11 bases between the two ends. This CDR3 comprises 14 residues. Germline assignment: CDR1 SGHVS and CDR2 FQNEAQ.

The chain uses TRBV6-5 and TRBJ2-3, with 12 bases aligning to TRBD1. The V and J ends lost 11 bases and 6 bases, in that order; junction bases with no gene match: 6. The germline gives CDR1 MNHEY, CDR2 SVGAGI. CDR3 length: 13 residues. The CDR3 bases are TGTGCCGGCCGGGACAGGGGGCTGGATACGCAGTATTTT. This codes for CAGRDRGLDTQYF.

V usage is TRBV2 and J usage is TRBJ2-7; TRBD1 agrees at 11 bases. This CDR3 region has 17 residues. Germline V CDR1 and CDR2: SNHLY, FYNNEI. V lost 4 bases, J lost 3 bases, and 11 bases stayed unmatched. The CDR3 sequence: CASSASGSGTGGYEQYF. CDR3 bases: TGTGCCAGCAGTGCTTCAGGCTCCGGGACAGGGGGCTACGAGCAGTACTTC. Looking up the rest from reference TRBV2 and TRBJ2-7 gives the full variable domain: EPEVTQTPSHQVTQMGQEVILRCVPISNHLYFYWYRQILGQKVEFLVSFYNNEISEKSEIFDDQFSVERPDGSNFTLKIRSTKLEDSAMYFCASSASGSGTGGYEQYFGPGTRLTVT.

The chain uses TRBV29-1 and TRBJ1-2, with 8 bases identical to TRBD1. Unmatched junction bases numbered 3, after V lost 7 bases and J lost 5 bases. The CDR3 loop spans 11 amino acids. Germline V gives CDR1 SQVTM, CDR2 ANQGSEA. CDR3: CSATGAYGYTF. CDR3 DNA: TGCAGCGCGACAGGGGCGTATGGCTACACCTTC.

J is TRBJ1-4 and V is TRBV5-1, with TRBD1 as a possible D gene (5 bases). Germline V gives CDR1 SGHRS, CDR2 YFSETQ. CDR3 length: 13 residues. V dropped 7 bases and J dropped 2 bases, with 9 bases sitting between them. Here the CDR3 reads CASRRGTNEKLFF. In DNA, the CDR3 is TGCGCCAGCCGGCGGGGCACTAATGAAAAACTGTTTTTT.

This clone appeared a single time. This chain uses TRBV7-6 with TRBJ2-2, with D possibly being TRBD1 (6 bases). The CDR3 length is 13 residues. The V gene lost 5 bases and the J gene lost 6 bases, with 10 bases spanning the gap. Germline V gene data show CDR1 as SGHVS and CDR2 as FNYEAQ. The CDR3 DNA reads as TGTGCCAGCAGCCCAAGGGGGTCCGGGGAGCTGTTTTTT. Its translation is CASSPRGSGELFF.

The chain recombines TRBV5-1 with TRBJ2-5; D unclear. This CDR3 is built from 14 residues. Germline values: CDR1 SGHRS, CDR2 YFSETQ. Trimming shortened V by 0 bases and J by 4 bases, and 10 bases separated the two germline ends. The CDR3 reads CASSLGPGGETQYF. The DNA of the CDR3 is TGCGCCAGCAGCTTGGGCCCCGGCGGAGAGACCCAGTACTTC. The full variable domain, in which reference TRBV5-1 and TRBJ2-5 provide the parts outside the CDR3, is KAGVTQTPRYLIKTRGQQVTLSCSPISGHRSVSWYQQTPGQGLQFLFEYFSETQRNKGNFPGRFSGRQFSNSRSEMNVSTLELGDSALYLCASSLGPGGETQYFGPGTRLLVL.

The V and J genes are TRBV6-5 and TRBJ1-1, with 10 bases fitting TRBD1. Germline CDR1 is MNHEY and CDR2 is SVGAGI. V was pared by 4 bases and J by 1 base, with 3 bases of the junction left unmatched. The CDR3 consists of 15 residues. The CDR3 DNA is TGTGCCAGCAGTTCCGACAGGGGGCGGAACACTGAAGCTTTCTTT. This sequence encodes CASSSDRGRNTEAFF.

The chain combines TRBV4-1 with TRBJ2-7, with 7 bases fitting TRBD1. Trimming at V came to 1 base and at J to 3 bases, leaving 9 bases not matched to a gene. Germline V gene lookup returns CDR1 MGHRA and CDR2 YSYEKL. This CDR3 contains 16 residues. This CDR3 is CASSQGTGVRNYEQYF. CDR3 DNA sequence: TGCGCCAGCAGCCAAGGTACAGGGGTCCGTAACTACGAGCAGTACTTC.